This TCR beta chain emerged from a study of control samples from healthy donors and cancer patients. Per germline, CDR1 LGHDT and CDR2 YNNKEL (reference sequence). J was trimmed by 7 bases and V by 1 base; bases with no gene match: 5. The CDR3 extends over 16 amino acids. Sequencing was performed with immunoSEQ multiplex PCR; in TCRdb, only in-frame clones are kept and a portion is missing. The table shows over 200,000 clones, with around 79% occurring only once. The rearrangement joins TRBV3-1 (or the pseudogene TRBV3-2) to TRBJ2-1; 12 positions agree with TRBD1. The sequence was obtained from a woman aged 60 to 75 with lung cancer. Material: PBMCs. CDR3 in amino acids: CASSQVGQGAENEQFF. The CDR3 coding sequence is TGTGCCAGCAGCCAAGTGGGACAGGGGGCCGAGAATGAGCAGTTCTTC.